What follows are 10 T cell receptor beta chains derived from one specimen sequenced in a study of somatic mutations in cytotoxic T cells in rheumatoid arthritis. The assay was immunoSEQ multiplex PCR, and TCRdb's table has in-frame clones only and misses some. The repertoire holds 27,000 or so clones, with more than 85% as singletons. The sequenced sample consisted of CD8+ T cells sorted from blood. The source is an adult with rheumatoid arthritis.

There are a few counts of this clone. The chain joins TRBV12-5 to TRBJ1-5; D not resolved. The V gene's germline CDR1 is LGHNT and CDR2 FRNRAP. The V end lost 3 bases, the J end lost 0 bases, and 3 bases lay between the germline ends. This CDR3 has 13 residues. The CDR3 sequence is CASGLNSNQPQHF. In nucleotides, the CDR3 is TGTGCTAGTGGTTTAAATAGCAATCAGCCCCAGCATTTT.

The chain carries TRBV4-1 and TRBJ2-7; TRBD2 aligns across 12 bases. With 3 bases clipped from V and 4 bases from J, the junction kept 4 bases outside the gene matches. CDR1 is MGHRA, CDR2 YSYEKL, per germline. The CDR3 extends over 15 amino acids. The DNA of the CDR3 is TGCGCCAGCAGCCACGGACTAGCGGGATTTTACGAGCAGTACTTC. It is translated as CASSHGLAGFYEQYF.

The J gene is TRBJ2-1, the V gene TRBV6-5; D unresolved. Trimming left V 0 bases short and J 9 bases short, with 15 bases between. The germline CDR1 and CDR2 sequences are MNHEY and SVGAGI. This CDR3 has 15 residues. The CDR3 here is CASSYSNSPLGEQFF. CDR3 sequence (DNA): TGTGCCAGCAGTTACTCGAATTCCCCTTTGGGTGAGCAGTTCTTC.

In nucleotides, the CDR3 is TGTGCCAGCAGCGCCAGACAGGGTTCGGTGTTTTTT. It specifies CASSARQGSVFF. The genes are TRBV11-3 and TRBJ2-2; TRBD1 matches at 7 bases. Germline CDR1 SGHNT, CDR2 YENEEA. V shed 5 bases, J shed 15 bases, and the junction held 9 bases outside the gene matches. This CDR3 contains 12 residues. Full variable domain (rest looked up from reference TRBV11-3 and TRBJ2-2): EAGVVQSPRYKIIEKKQPVAFWCNPISGHNTLYWYLQNLGQGPELLIRYENEEAVDDSQLPKDRFSAERLKGVDSTLKIQPAELGDSAVYLCASSARQGSVFFGEGSRLTVL.

The rearrangement uses TRBV19 and TRBJ1-2; D gene ambiguous. This CDR3 is 13 amino acids long. V dropped 7 bases and J dropped 6 bases, with 15 bases sitting between them. The germline V gene encodes CDR1 LNHDA and CDR2 SQIVND (reference sequence). Here the CDR3 DNA reads TGTGCCAGTACCGCGGCGTTTGGCGATGGCTACACCTTC. It yields the protein CASTAAFGDGYTF.

The genes are TRBV6-6 and TRBJ1-2, with D possibly being TRBD1 (6 bases). CDR1 is MNHNY, CDR2 SVGAGI, per germline (reference sequence). With 8 bases removed from V and 4 bases from J, the gap between germline ends came to 17 bases. The CDR3 is 14 amino acids. The CDR3, as DNA: TGTGCCAGCGGGCGGGAGGGGGTCATCTATGGCTACACCTTC. The encoded protein is CASGREGVIYGYTF.

The chain carries TRBV29-1 and TRBJ2-7; TRBD1 is a possible D gene (6 bases). Trimming took 6 bases from V and 4 from J, leaving 13 bases between them. This CDR3 is built from 12 residues. Germline-derived CDR1 and CDR2 are SQVTM and ANQGSEA. As DNA, the CDR3 is TGCAGCGTCTCGACAGGACCTTACGAGCAGTACTTC. This translates into CSVSTGPYEQYF.

The gene calls are TRBV27 and TRBJ2-3; 11 bases are a match to TRBD2. The CDR3 contains 17 residues. Germline V gives CDR1 MNHEY, CDR2 SMNVEV (reference sequence). After removal of 3 bases from V and 2 bases from J, the junction contained 7 bases not matched to a gene. CDR3 in amino acids: CASSFLLAGANTDTQYF. Written as DNA, the CDR3 is TGTGCCAGCAGTTTTTTACTAGCGGGAGCGAACACAGATACGCAGTATTTT.

This clone came up a few times. The J gene is TRBJ1-1, the V gene TRBV5-1; TRBD1 aligns across 9 bases. V dropped 4 bases and J dropped 5; count of bases not matched to a gene: 6. The CDR3 is 14 residues long. Germline loops: CDR1 SGHRS, CDR2 YFSETQ. The CDR3 loop is CASSLGQGTTEAFF. For the CDR3, the DNA is TGCGCCAGCAGCCTAGGACAGGGGACGACTGAAGCTTTCTTT. Full variable domain (rest looked up from reference TRBV5-1 and TRBJ1-1): KAGVTQTPRYLIKTRGQQVTLSCSPISGHRSVSWYQQTPGQGLQFLFEYFSETQRNKGNFPGRFSGRQFSNSRSEMNVSTLELGDSALYLCASSLGQGTTEAFFGQGTRLTVV.

The chain joins TRBV6-5 to TRBJ1-5, with D possibly being TRBD1 (6 bases). Looked up from germline, CDR1 is MNHEY and CDR2 is SVGAGI. The CDR3 sequence is 14 residues long. The V end was cut by 2 bases, the J end by 4 bases, with 9 bases between. The DNA for the CDR3 is TGTGCCAGCAGTTACCGGGGGCGAAATCAGCCCCAGCATTTT. Translation gives CASSYRGRNQPQHF.